The 20 T cell receptor beta chains presented below share a single source sample, sequenced in a study of tumor-infiltrating lymphocytes in primary liver carcinoma. For blood RNA, unsorted whole blood served as the source, and germline DNA was extracted too. With a constant-region primer, TCR beta cDNA was made from around 520 ng of total RNA. It was through three nested multiplex PCR rounds of slightly modified ARM-PCR that TCR beta libraries arose. A C-beta reverse primer and TRBV1-TRBV30 forward primers served in each of the first two PCR rounds, at about 10 cycles apiece. Using its own MiXCR run on the multiplex PCR reads, TCRdb lists one record per CDR3 protein. The sample has roughly 180,000 distinct CDR3 sequences; around 60% are singletons. The specimen was peripheral blood. The origin of the receptors is a man in his forties with primary liver carcinoma and hepatitis B virus infection.

J is TRBJ2-1 and V is TRBV7-8; D is uncertain. Trimming took 4 bases from V and 5 from J, leaving 15 bases between them. Per germline, CDR1 SGHVS and CDR2 FQNEAQ. The CDR3 spans 15 residues. CDR3 nucleotide sequence: TGTGCCAGCAGCTCGACCAGTCCGAACAACAATGAGCAGTTCTTC. Encoded protein: CASSSTSPNNNEQFF.

This clonotype was observed a single time. Because the CDR3 is missing its conserved closing phenylalanine or tryptophan, this is likely a read error. Because the CDR3's place on the DNA is in doubt, the DNA is left out and the CDR3 is given as listed by TCRdb. The J gene is TRBJ2-1, the V gene TRBV11-2; the listed D gene, TRBD2, was not tested against the DNA. The CDR3 has 16 amino acids, counting both end residues. CDR1 is SGHAT and CDR2 is FQNNGV in the germline V gene. CDR3 residues: CASSPRLAEVPMGQFL.

This clonotype was seen repeatedly, ten times or more. The chain employs TRBV11-2 and TRBJ2-5, with TRBD2 matching 14 bases. CDR3 length equals 16 residues. V lost 4 bases and J lost 5; bases outside the gene matches: 6. Germline lookup yields CDR1 SGHAT and CDR2 FQNNGV. CDR3 sequence (DNA): TGTGCCAGCAGCTCCAGGACTAGCGGGAGGAGGGAGACCCAGTACTTC. It specifies CASSSRTSGRRETQYF.

The chain links TRBV11-2 to TRBJ2-6; 11 nucleotides line up with TRBD2. V trimming: 4 bases; J trimming: 6 bases; junction bases outside the gene matches: 14. This CDR3 contains 19 residues. The germline gives CDR1 SGHAT, CDR2 FQNNGV. This CDR3 is CASSSGLAGFFPVANVLTF. The CDR3 DNA sequence: TGTGCCAGCAGCTCCGGACTAGCGGGTTTCTTCCCTGTGGCCAACGTCCTGACTTTC.

A note on this clonotype: With a much larger clone just one base away, this may be a read error. The chain joins TRBV11-2 to TRBJ2-2, with D possibly TRBD2 on 6 matching bases. CDR1 and CDR2 from the germline V gene are SGHAT and FQNNGV. This CDR3 spans 17 amino acids. The chain's CDR3 is CASWRGGGGGNTRELFF. The CDR3 DNA reads TGTGCCAGCTGGCGGGGTGGTGGTGGAGGGAACACCAGGGAGCTGTTTTTT.

This clonotype was seen at least ten times. This chain joins TRBV29-1 and TRBJ2-7, with D perhaps TRBD1 (7 bases). Germline V CDR1 and CDR2: SQVTM, ANQGSEA. Trimming removed 4 bases at V and 4 bases at J, with 14 bases between. The CDR3 length is 13 residues. CDR3 amino acids: CSVGTGGIYEQYF. The CDR3 nucleotides read TGCAGCGTTGGGACAGGAGGGATTTACGAGCAGTACTTC.

Details on this clonotype: This may be a read error, as it is one base from a much larger clone. The genes are TRBV29-1 and TRBJ2-7, with TRBD1 as a possible D gene (6 bases). The CDR3 runs 12 residues. Germline assignment: CDR1 SQVTM and CDR2 ANQGSEA. The CDR3 DNA follows: TGCAACGTTGTATACAGGGCAGAAGAGCAGTACTTC. It specifies CNVVYRAEEQYF.

The genes are TRBV6-1 and TRBJ1-5; D remains ambiguous. CDR1 MNHNS and CDR2 SASEGT come from the germline V gene. V was pared by 5 bases and J by 3 bases, with 11 bases between. There are 14 residues in the CDR3. The chain's CDR3 is CASSSAGPNQPQHF. The CDR3 nucleotides read TGTGCCAGCAGTTCTGCCGGACCCAATCAGCCCCAGCATTTT.

CDR3 sequence (DNA): TGTGCCAGCAGTTATCGGACAGGGGAGAGTCAGCCCCAGCATTTT. Protein product: CASSYRTGESQPQHF. The V gene is TRBV6-5, the J gene TRBJ1-5; 9 nucleotides agree with TRBD1. This CDR3 spans 15 amino acids. V was pared by 3 bases and J by 6 bases, with 6 bases of the junction left unmatched. Looked up from germline, CDR1 is MNHEY and CDR2 is SVGAGI.

Only a few counts were recorded for this clonotype. The chain combines TRBV6-1 with TRBJ1-5; unclear D gene. V lost 4 bases to trimming and J lost 2 bases, with 15 bases between them. Germline V gene data show CDR1 as MNHNS and CDR2 as SASEGT. The CDR3 runs 16 residues. The CDR3: CASSALERDGNQPQHF. The CDR3 region has the DNA TGTGCCAGCAGTGCCCTGGAAAGGGATGGCAATCAGCCCCAGCATTTT.

This rearrangement joins TRBV12-3 or TRBV12-4 to TRBJ1-5; 7 positions match TRBD1. Germline trimming cut 5 bases from V and 4 bases from J; bases unmatched to any gene: 2. The CDR3 runs to 13 residues. Here the CDR3 DNA reads TGTGCCAGCAGTGGGACAGTAAATCAGCCCCAGCATTTT. Protein sequence: CASSGTVNQPQHF.

In regard to this clonotype: One junction end disagrees with the germline gene, perhaps due to a read error. As DNA, the CDR3 is TGTGCCAGCAGTTTCGGACAGAATGGGCAGTTCTTT. It codes for CASSFGQNGQFF. The chain recombines TRBV6-5 with TRBJ2-1; TRBD1 is a possible D gene (6 bases). CDR1 MNHEY and CDR2 SVGAGI come from the germline V gene. This CDR3 has 12 residues.

The CDR3 reads CASTHSRNQPQHF. In DNA, the CDR3 is TGTGCCAGCACCCACAGTAGGAATCAGCCCCAGCATTTT. This sequence joins TRBV28 and TRBJ1-5; D unresolved. The CDR3 has 13 residues. V was clipped by 7 bases and J by 4 bases, with 11 bases between them. The germline V gene has CDR1 MDHEN and CDR2 SYDVKM.

V gene TRBV5-1 combines with J gene TRBJ2-2; unclear D gene. The CDR3 has 18 amino acids. V was trimmed by 2 bases and J by 0 bases, leaving 17 bases between them. CDR1 is SGHRS, CDR2 YFSETQ, per germline. CDR3 sequence: CASSFGKGSLANTGELFF. DNA of the CDR3: TGCGCCAGCAGCTTTGGGAAAGGGTCCCTTGCGAACACCGGGGAGCTGTTTTTT.

This clonotype was seen only a few times. The genes are TRBV29-1 and TRBJ2-2, with D unclear. CDR3 size: 13 residues. The V and J ends lost 6 bases and 0 bases respectively, with 8 bases between them. The V gene's germline CDR1 is SQVTM and CDR2 ANQGSEA. This CDR3 reads CSVRDSNTGELFF. CDR3 in DNA: TGCAGCGTGAGAGATTCGAACACCGGGGAGCTGTTTTTT.

A word on this clonotype: This clone may be a read error of a much larger clone one base away. This rearrangement joins TRBV6-6 to TRBJ2-1; D remains unclear. The CDR3 runs to 15 residues. V shed 0 bases and J shed 8 bases, with 14 bases lying between them. Germline lookup yields CDR1 MNHNY and CDR2 SVGAGI (reference sequence). CDR3 nucleotides: TGTGCCAGCAGTTACTCTTCTAGTATCGGCGATGAGCAGTTCTTC. It is translated as CASSYSSSIGDEQFF.

Only a few counts were recorded for this clonotype. The chain employs TRBV5-1 and TRBJ2-7; 7 bases align to TRBD1. V lost 7 bases and J lost 4; bases outside the gene matches: 11. The germline V gene encodes CDR1 SGHRS and CDR2 YFSETQ. CDR3 length equals 14 residues. CDR3 protein: CASGTGTDNYEQYF. The CDR3 nucleotides are TGCGCCAGCGGAACCGGGACAGACAATTACGAGCAGTACTTC.

The chain joins TRBV5-6 to TRBJ2-1; D possibly matches TRBD1 or TRBD2 (5 bases each). Between the trimmed V and J ends, which lost 4 bases and 1 base, there was a span of 12 bases. CDR1 and CDR2 from the germline V gene are SGHDT and YYEEEE. This CDR3 is built from 15 residues. The DNA of the CDR3 is TGTGCCAGCAGCGAGGGGACCAAGTCCTACAATGAGCAGTTCTTC. It encodes CASSEGTKSYNEQFF.

V usage is TRBV5-1 and J usage is TRBJ2-5; D gene uncertain. There are 16 residues in the CDR3. Trimming cost V 0 bases and J 1 base, with 13 bases left between them. CDR1 is SGHRS, CDR2 YFSETQ, per germline. This chain's CDR3 is CASSLEGGKPQETQYF. DNA of the CDR3: TGCGCCAGCAGCTTGGAGGGTGGAAAACCCCAAGAGACCCAGTACTTC.

This rearrangement joins TRBV6-5 to TRBJ1-2; weak D call: TRBD1 (5 bases). The CDR3 loop spans 14 amino acids. The germline CDR1 and CDR2 sequences are MNHEY and SVGAGI. The V and J ends lost 2 bases and 2 bases respectively, with 9 bases between them. The CDR3 spells CASSYAWDNYGYTF. For the CDR3, the DNA is TGTGCCAGCAGTTACGCTTGGGACAACTATGGCTACACCTTC.